The rows below give T cell receptor beta chains drawn from one sample of a study of regulatory T cells in long-lasting Graves disease. TCRdb reanalysed the multiplex PCR reads using MiXCR and keeps one entry per CDR3 protein. The data show hundreds of thousands of distinct CDR3 sequences, 20% seen once. Sequenced here: peripheral blood mononuclear cells (PBMCs), sampled when the disease was refractory, from a patient treated with antithyroid drugs. These receptors were collected from a female donor with Graves disease. The CDR3 runs from the conserved cysteine through the conserved F or W. A D gene is named only where the DNA matches it firmly. For some rows the clone size is stated as once, few or many, or as a class when expanded; others skip it.

J gene	V gene	D gene	clone size	CDR3 DNA	CDR3 protein
TRBJ1-1	TRBV6-2/TRBV6-3	-	-	TGTGCCAGCAGTTACTTCGACAGGCCCACTGAAGCTTTCTTT	CASSYFDRPTEAFF
TRBJ2-3	TRBV11-2	TRBD2	many	TGTGCCAGCAGCTTGGGGACTAGCGGCACAGATACGCAGTATTTT	CASSLGTSGTDTQYF
TRBJ2-7	TRBV19	TRBD2	few	TGTGCCTCGTCGGTTCTAGCGGCCGACTACGAGCAGTACTTC	CASSVLAADYEQYF
TRBJ2-7	TRBV28	TRBD1	many	TGTGCCAGCAGAGGACAGGGGGCCTCCTACGAGCAGTACTTC	CASRGQGASYEQYF
TRBJ2-7	TRBV5-1	-	-	TGCGCCAGCAGCTTTATAACGGGAGAGCTCTACGAGCAGTACTTC	CASSFITGELYEQYF
TRBJ1-2	TRBV28	TRBD1	many	TGTGCCAGCAGTTTCTCTTCCCGGACAGGGACTGCCGGCTACACCTTC	CASSFSSRTGTAGYTF
TRBJ2-5	TRBV28	TRBD2	few	TGTGCCAGCAGCCAACGGCTAGCGGGAGACGGAGAGACCCAGTACTTC	CASSQRLAGDGETQYF
TRBJ1-2	TRBV27	TRBD1	-	TGTGCCAGCAGGTGGAGGTCCGGGACAGGGAGCTACACCTTC	CASRWRSGTGSYTF
TRBJ2-7	TRBV20-1	-	-	TGCAGTGCTTCGGACTACCCCCTGAGGGAGCAGTACTTC	CSASDYPLREQYF
TRBJ2-5	TRBV27	TRBD2	-	TGTGCCAGCAGTACCGGGACTAGCGGGGGGGAGACCCAGTACTTC	CASSTGTSGGETQYF